This passage covers 10 T cell receptor beta chains from one sample sequenced in a study of technical replicates of blood from a handful of donors. The assay was immunoSEQ multiplex PCR, and TCRdb's table has in-frame clones only and misses some. This table holds roughly 87,000 clones, approximately 93% found once. Material: T cells isolated from PBMCs. The receptors originated from a human donor in good health.

The chain has TRBV6-5 and TRBJ2-1, with 12 bases lining up with TRBD2. Germline V gene data show CDR1 as MNHEY and CDR2 as SVGAGI. The V segment lost 5 bases and the J segment 7 bases; nucleotides outside the gene matches: 6. The CDR3 runs 15 residues. CDR3 in amino acids: CASSQLAGGGNEQFF. DNA of the CDR3: TGTGCCAGCAGTCAACTAGCGGGAGGTGGGAATGAGCAGTTCTTC.

The rearrangement uses TRBV4-2 and TRBJ2-7, with D perhaps matching TRBD1 (6 bases). Trimming pared 0 bases from V and 6 bases from J, leaving 21 bases between. Germline CDR1 and CDR2: LGHNA and YNFKEQ. CDR3 length: 17 residues. CDR3 protein: CASSQEPTAGADCEQYF. The CDR3 DNA is TGTGCCAGCAGCCAAGAACCTACTGCAGGGGCCGACTGCGAGCAGTACTTC.

This clone was recorded only once. The chain couples TRBV10-1 to TRBJ2-7; 8 bases are a match to TRBD1. The CDR3 is made up of 16 amino acids. After removal of 3 bases from V and 5 bases from J, the junction contained 12 bases not matched to a gene. Germline values: CDR1 WNHNN, CDR2 SYGVQD (reference sequence). The CDR3 bases are TGCGCCAGCAGTGACCCAAGACAGGGGCTAAGTCACGAGCAGTACTTC. Protein product: CASSDPRQGLSHEQYF.

J is TRBJ1-2 and V is TRBV19; 12 positions agree with TRBD1. The CDR3 has 14 residues. Germline CDR1 and CDR2: LNHDA and SQIVND (reference sequence). The V and J ends lost 5 bases and 3 bases, in that order; junction bases with no gene match: 1. CDR3 loop: CASSWDRGHYGYTF. The CDR3 DNA reads TGTGCCAGTAGTTGGGACAGGGGGCACTATGGCTACACCTTC.

The V gene is TRBV10-1, the J gene TRBJ2-2; 8 positions match TRBD1. Germline V gene lookup returns CDR1 WNHNN and CDR2 SYGVQD (reference sequence). The CDR3 covers 14 residues. Germline trimming cut 3 bases from V and 8 bases from J; bases unmatched to any gene: 5. The CDR3 sequence is CASSDGTGQGELFF. CDR3 sequence (DNA): TGCGCCAGCAGTGATGGGACAGGTCAAGGGGAGCTGTTTTTT.

This clone was counted a single time. The chain is built from TRBV27 and TRBJ2-2; D is possibly TRBD1 (5 bases). Germline CDR1 reads MNHEY; CDR2 reads SMNVEV (reference sequence). This CDR3 has 14 residues. The germline V and J ends were trimmed by 8 bases and 1 base, with 11 bases remaining between them. The chain's CDR3 is CASRWGRNTGELFF. The CDR3, as DNA: TGTGCCAGCCGCTGGGGCCGGAACACCGGGGAGCTGTTTTTT.

This clone appeared once. The chain combines TRBV6-1 with TRBJ2-2; D might be TRBD1 (5 bases). The CDR3 totals 14 residues. Germline V CDR1 and CDR2: MNHNS, SASEGT. V was trimmed by 7 bases and J by 3 bases, leaving 12 bases between them. The CDR3 spells CASNRDSYTGELFF. In DNA, the CDR3 is TGTGCCAGCAACCGCGACAGTTACACCGGGGAGCTGTTTTTT.

This sequence joins TRBV5-8 and TRBJ2-2, with 11 nucleotides matching TRBD2. With 2 bases clipped from V and 2 bases from J, the junction kept 11 bases outside the gene matches. CDR1 SGHTS and CDR2 YDEGEE come from the germline V gene. This CDR3 spans 19 amino acids. The CDR3 coding sequence is TGTGCCAGCAGCTTACTAGCGGGGGCCCTGACCTATAACACCGGGGAGCTGTTTTTT. As protein: CASSLLAGALTYNTGELFF.

The J gene is TRBJ1-3, the V gene TRBV7-9, with no clear D. Looked up from germline, CDR1 is SEHNR and CDR2 is FQNEAQ (reference sequence). The CDR3 consists of 14 residues. The germline V and J ends were trimmed by 0 bases and 2 bases, with 5 bases remaining between them. CDR3 amino acids: CASSLASTGNTIYF. As DNA, the CDR3 is TGTGCCAGCAGCTTAGCCAGTACTGGAAACACCATATATTTT.

The chain employs TRBV14 and TRBJ2-1; the D gene is possibly TRBD1 (6 bases). Trimming shortened V by 1 base and J by 15 bases, and 13 bases separated the two germline ends. CDR1 and CDR2 (germline): SGHDN, FVKESK. The CDR3 runs to 12 residues. CDR3: CASSQGTASPFF. CDR3 nucleotides: TGTGCCAGCAGCCAAGGGACAGCTAGTCCGTTCTTC. The full variable domain, in which reference TRBV14 and TRBJ2-1 provide the parts outside the CDR3, is EAGVTQFPSHSVIEKGQTVTLRCDPISGHDNLYWYRRVMGKEIKFLLHFVKESKQDESGMPNNRFLAERTGGTYSTLKVQPAELEDSGVYFCASSQGTASPFFGPGTRLTVL.